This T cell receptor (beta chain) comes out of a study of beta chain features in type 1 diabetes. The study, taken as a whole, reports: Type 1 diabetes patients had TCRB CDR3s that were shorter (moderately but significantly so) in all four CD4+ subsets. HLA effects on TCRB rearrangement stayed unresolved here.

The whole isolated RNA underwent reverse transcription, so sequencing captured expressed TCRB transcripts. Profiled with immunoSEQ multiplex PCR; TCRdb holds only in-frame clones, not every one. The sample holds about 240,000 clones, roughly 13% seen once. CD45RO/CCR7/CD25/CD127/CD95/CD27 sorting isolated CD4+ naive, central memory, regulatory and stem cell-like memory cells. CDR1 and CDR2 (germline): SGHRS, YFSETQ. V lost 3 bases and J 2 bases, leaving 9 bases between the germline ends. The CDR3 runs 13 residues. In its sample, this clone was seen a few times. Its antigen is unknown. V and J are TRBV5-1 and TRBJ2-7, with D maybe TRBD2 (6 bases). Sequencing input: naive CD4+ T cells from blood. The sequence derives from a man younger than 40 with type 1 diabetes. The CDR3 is CASSSGGTYEQYF. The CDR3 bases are TGCGCCAGCAGCTCCGGGGGAACCTACGAGCAGTACTTC.